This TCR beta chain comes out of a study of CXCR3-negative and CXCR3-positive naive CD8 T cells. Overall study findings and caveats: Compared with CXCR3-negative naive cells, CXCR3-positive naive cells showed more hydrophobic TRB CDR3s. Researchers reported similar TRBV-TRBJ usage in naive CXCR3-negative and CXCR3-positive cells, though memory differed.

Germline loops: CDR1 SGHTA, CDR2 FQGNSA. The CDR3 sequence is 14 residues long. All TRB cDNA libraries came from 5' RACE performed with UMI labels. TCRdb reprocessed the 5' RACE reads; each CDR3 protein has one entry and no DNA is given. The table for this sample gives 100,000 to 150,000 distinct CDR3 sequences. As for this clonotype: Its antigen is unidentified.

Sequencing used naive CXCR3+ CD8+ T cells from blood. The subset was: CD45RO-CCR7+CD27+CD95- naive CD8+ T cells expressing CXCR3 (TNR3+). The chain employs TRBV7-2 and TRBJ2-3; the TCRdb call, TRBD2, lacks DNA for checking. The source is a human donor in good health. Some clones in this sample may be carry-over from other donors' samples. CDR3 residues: CASSLDYTTDTQYF.